One and the same sample provided the 20 T cell receptor beta chains below, sequenced in a study of CD8+CD57+ T cells in acquired aplastic anemia. Genomic DNA, serving as template, underwent TCR beta VDJ and CDR3 profiling. TCRdb reprocessed the reads via MiXCR and lists one record per CDR3 protein. The data show about 180,000 distinct CDR3 sequences, with less than 60% seen just once and around 1.1% held by the top ten. CD8+CD57+ cell expansion, shown by flow cytometry, had occurred in the patients selected for sequencing. Source material: sorted CD4+, CD8+, or CD8+CD57+ T cells (not recorded which) from PBMCs. The source is a human donor with aplastic anemia.

The table lists this clonotype with many counts. The chain combines TRBV14 with TRBJ2-1; 8 bases fit TRBD1. Germline trimming cut 4 bases from V and 8 bases from J; bases unmatched to any gene: 13. CDR3 length equals 16 residues. Looked up from germline, CDR1 is SGHDN and CDR2 is FVKESK. The CDR3 loop is CASSRFRDRKIDEQFF. The CDR3 region has the DNA TGTGCCAGCAGCCGATTCCGGGACAGGAAGATCGATGAGCAGTTCTTC. Using reference TRBV14 and TRBJ2-1 for the parts outside the CDR3, the full variable domain is EAGVTQFPSHSVIEKGQTVTLRCDPISGHDNLYWYRRVMGKEIKFLLHFVKESKQDESGMPNNRFLAERTGGTYSTLKVQPAELEDSGVYFCASSRFRDRKIDEQFFGPGTRLTVL.

The V call is TRBV5-1, the J call TRBJ2-2, with D uncertain. The germline V gene has CDR1 SGHRS and CDR2 YFSETQ. V dropped 1 base and J dropped 0 bases, with 7 bases sitting between them. The CDR3 runs 15 residues. The CDR3 DNA is TGCGCCAGCAGCTTGCCCAGAACGAACACCGGGGAGCTGTTTTTT. It codes for CASSLPRTNTGELFF.

This sequence joins TRBV15 and TRBJ2-7; D remains unclear. The CDR3 extends over 13 amino acids. The V gene lost 1 base and the J gene lost 5 bases, with 9 bases spanning the gap. The V gene's germline CDR1 is LNHNV and CDR2 YYDKDF (reference sequence). In DNA, the CDR3 is TGTGCCACCAGCAGAGGGTATTGGGACGAGCAGTACTTC. As protein: CATSRGYWDEQYF.

The chain links TRBV20-1 to TRBJ2-7; D unclear. Germline loops: CDR1 DFQATT, CDR2 SNEGSKA (reference sequence). The ends were cut back, 1 base at V and 6 bases at J, with 13 bases in the middle. The CDR3 is 13 amino acids. Here the CDR3 reads CSARASSWGEQYF. In nucleotides, the CDR3 is TGCAGTGCTAGAGCGTCCTCATGGGGCGAGCAGTACTTC.

This clonotype was detected ten times or more. The J gene is TRBJ1-2, the V gene TRBV2, with D possibly matching TRBD1 (6 bases). Germline assignment: CDR1 SNHLY and CDR2 FYNNEI. This CDR3 has 15 amino acids. The V end was cut by 4 bases, the J end by 7 bases, with 19 bases between. This chain's CDR3 is CASSGGGPAGGGYTF. For the CDR3, the DNA is TGTGCCAGCAGTGGGGGGGGCCCGGCTGGCGGTGGCTACACCTTC. Combining the CDR3 with reference TRBV2 and TRBJ1-2 gives the whole variable domain EPEVTQTPSHQVTQMGQEVILRCVPISNHLYFYWYRQILGQKVEFLVSFYNNEISEKSEIFDDQFSVERPDGSNFTLKIRSTKLEDSAMYFCASSGGGPAGGGYTFGSGTRLTVV.

The chain couples TRBV24-1 to TRBJ1-5; no reliable D call. The V and J ends lost 4 bases and 0 bases respectively, with 12 bases between them. The CDR3 runs to 16 residues. Germline values: CDR1 KGHDR, CDR2 SFDVKD. CDR3 residues: CATSDGPGSSNQPQHF. Here the CDR3 DNA reads TGTGCCACCAGTGACGGTCCGGGTAGTAGCAATCAGCCCCAGCATTTT.

This clonotype was picked up a small number of times. V and J are TRBV12-3 or TRBV12-4 and TRBJ1-4, with TRBD1 identical over 10 bases. With V trimmed by 4 bases and J by 8 bases, 13 bases remained unmatched. CDR3 length: 17 residues. The CDR3, as DNA: TGTGCCAGCAGTTCTCCCAGGGACAGGGGAGTAGGGGAAAAACTGTTTTTT. Its translation: CASSSPRDRGVGEKLFF.

This clonotype was recorded at least ten times. The V and J genes are TRBV2 and TRBJ2-7; maybe TRBD1 (5 bases). The V and J ends lost 4 bases and 3 bases respectively, with 7 bases between them. Germline V CDR1 and CDR2: SNHLY, FYNNEI. The CDR3 has 12 amino acids. In nucleotides, the CDR3 is TGTGCCAGCAGTGGCGACAGCTACGAGCAGTACTTC. Its translation: CASSGDSYEQYF.

This clonotype showed up just a few times. J is TRBJ2-1 and V is TRBV5-6, with 7 bases that match TRBD2. The V gene's germline CDR1 is SGHDT and CDR2 YYEEEE. This CDR3 is 15 amino acids long. V lost 1 base and J lost 8; bases outside the gene matches: 9. In nucleotides, the CDR3 is TGTGCCAGCAGCTTGTATGTTTCGGGGAGGGATGAGCAGTTCTTC. Translating gives CASSLYVSGRDEQFF.

This clonotype has a count of ten or more. The chain combines TRBV11-2 with TRBJ2-2; 9 nucleotides align to TRBD1. This CDR3 is built from 19 residues. Germline CDR1 SGHAT, CDR2 FQNNGV. Trimming took 5 bases from V and 3 from J; bases not matched to a gene: 16. The CDR3 region is CASSPTGTGRVDHTGELFF. CDR3 DNA sequence: TGTGCCAGCAGCCCTACCGGGACAGGGAGGGTGGATCACACCGGGGAGCTGTTTTTT.

The genes are TRBV3-1 and TRBJ2-5, with D unclear. Trimming took off 5 bases at V and 2 bases at J, with 9 bases between the two ends. Germline V gives CDR1 LGHDT, CDR2 YNNKEL (reference sequence). The CDR3 spans 13 residues. The CDR3 region is CASSWTVQETQYF. CDR3 nucleotide sequence: TGTGCCAGCAGCTGGACGGTACAAGAGACCCAGTACTTC.

A note on this clonotype: This could be a read error, since a much larger clone is one nucleotide away. This rearrangement joins TRBV6-5 to TRBJ1-2; 7 positions match TRBD1. CDR1 is MNHEY, CDR2 SVGAGI, per germline. The CDR3 contains 15 residues. In DNA form, the CDR3 reads TGTGCCAGCAGTTATCGAGGACAGGACTACTATGGCTGCACCTTC. It yields the protein CASSYRGQDYYGCTF.

This sequence joins TRBV10-1 and TRBJ2-1; D assignment may be TRBD1 or TRBD2 (5 bases each). The germline CDR1 and CDR2 sequences are WNHNN and SYGVQD (reference sequence). The CDR3 runs to 13 residues. With 10 bases removed from V and 2 bases from J, the gap between germline ends came to 12 bases. The CDR3 region is CAKGWGTYNEQFF. As DNA, the CDR3 is TGCGCCAAGGGTTGGGGGACCTACAATGAGCAGTTCTTC.

The CDR3 DNA reads TGTGCCAGCAGATTTGGCACAGATACGCAGTATTTT. It is translated as CASRFGTDTQYF. The chain carries TRBV2 and TRBJ2-3; D remains unclear. CDR1 and CDR2 (germline): SNHLY, FYNNEI. The CDR3 runs 12 residues. The V end lost 6 bases, the J end lost 1 base, and 5 bases lay between the germline ends.

This clonotype was detected many times. The V gene is TRBV7-8, the J gene TRBJ1-3; 8 positions match TRBD1. The V segment lost 1 base and the J segment 0 bases; nucleotides outside the gene matches: 5. The CDR3 has 17 residues. CDR1 and CDR2 from the germline V gene are SGHVS and FQNEAQ. CDR3: CASSLGTGRGSGNTIYF. The CDR3 nucleotides read TGTGCCAGCAGCTTAGGGACAGGGAGAGGCTCTGGAAACACCATATATTTT.

The rearrangement uses TRBV24-1 and TRBJ2-5, with unresolved D. CDR1 is KGHDR and CDR2 is SFDVKD in the germline V gene. The CDR3 is 13 amino acids. Trimming took off 4 bases at V and 0 bases at J, with 5 bases between the two ends. CDR3 residues: CATSERYQETQYF. CDR3 DNA sequence: TGTGCCACCAGTGAGAGGTACCAAGAGACCCAGTACTTC.

This clonotype was counted a single time. The CDR3 nucleotides are TGTGCCAGCAGTACCCATGGGGAGACCCAGTACTTC. Residues: CASSTHGETQYF. The V call is TRBV5-6, the J call TRBJ2-5, with D uncertain. With 5 bases removed from V and 5 bases from J, the gap between germline ends came to 10 bases. This CDR3 has 12 amino acids. Germline V CDR1 and CDR2: SGHDT, YYEEEE.

The genes are TRBV19 and TRBJ1-2, with D tentatively TRBD1 (5 bases). Trimming took off 7 bases at V and 7 bases at J, with 13 bases between the two ends. Looked up from germline, CDR1 is LNHDA and CDR2 is SQIVND (reference sequence). This CDR3 region has 12 residues. CDR3 protein: CASMTGGSGYTF. For the CDR3, the DNA is TGTGCCAGTATGACGGGGGGATCTGGCTACACCTTC.

V gene TRBV11-2 combines with J gene TRBJ2-3; D is uncertain. Trimming took off 2 bases at V and 2 bases at J, with 8 bases between the two ends. The germline CDR1 and CDR2 sequences are SGHAT and FQNNGV. The CDR3 length is 14 residues. The CDR3 loop reads CASSLRFSTDTQYF. CDR3 nucleotides: TGTGCCAGCAGCTTACGGTTCTCCACAGATACGCAGTATTTT.

This clonotype was counted at least ten times. This chain connects TRBV10-3 to TRBJ1-5; no definite D call. The CDR3 is 16 residues long. Germline V gene lookup returns CDR1 ENHRY and CDR2 SYGVKD. V lost 0 bases and J lost 0, with 9 bases in between. CDR3 amino acids: CAISESDGYSNQPQHF. The CDR3 nucleotides are TGTGCCATCAGTGAGTCAGACGGATATAGCAATCAGCCCCAGCATTTT.